This T cell receptor (beta chain) was found in a study of blood T cell repertoires in COVID-19 (dated by TCRdb to the early 2020s). A note on the overall study: Samples covering the acute and convalescent phases of COVID-19 were provided by collaborators in the United States, Italy and Spain. The dataset comprised deeply sampled blood TCRbeta repertoires from subjects exposed to, actively infected with, or recovered from COVID-19. Where available, HLA class I and class II types were taken from metadata supplied by the sample provider and were not determined by assay-based typing. A de-identified subject ID, COVID-19 status, age in years and sex were almost always included in the sample metadata. The prospective study material was composed of cDNA or gDNA derived from T cells, B-cell-depleted T cells, or PBMCs. The samples were drawn from the first 160 participants of the ongoing ImmuneRACE study and from 950 to 1,500 subjects provided by 6 global collaborators. The repertoires were made available in a free public database intended to serve as a resource for research on the immune response to SARS-CoV-2. Study-wide conclusions, independent of this receptor: Clinical and demographic metadata were provided uncurated, with the amount varying by source and participant.

Each collaborating institution followed its own protocols to collect whole blood in K2EDTA tubes. For TCRbeta analysis, collaborators shipped samples in one of three forms: frozen whole blood, isolated PBMCs, or DNA extracted from either of those sample types. TCRbeta CDR3 regions were amplified from genomic DNA using the immunoSEQ Assay, a bias-controlled multiplex PCR. Under the source paper's analysis protocol: The number of nucleated cells in each sample was estimated from the amplification of reference gene primers within the assay. Sequence reads were collapsed and filtered to measure the absolute abundance of every unique TCRbeta CDR3 rearrangement. For each sample, productive Simpson clonality was calculated as the square root of Simpson's diversity index across productive rearrangements. Entries here come from immuneACCESS through TCRdb and include only in-frame sequences with V and J called. Some clones fail to appear in such tables; in the studies checked, an unresolved V gene covers under half of the shortfall, and the cause of the remainder is unknown. V, J and clone size reflect that table, while D and trimming were determined from the DNA. This sample holds 50,000 to 55,000 clones; 80% to 90% were observed only once. 13% to 15% of the sample rests with the top ten.

Of note for this clone: The target of this receptor is not known. No base qualities exist here, and no much larger clone lies one base off it.

CDR1 LNHNV and CDR2 YYDKDF are derived from the germline V gene (reference sequence). The germline ends are 12 bases apart after V is trimmed by 1 base and J by 3 bases. Including cysteine and phenylalanine, the CDR3 has 15 amino acids. Kept here is only the CDR3 DNA, which spans 45 bases and is read in frame from base 1. This chain joins TRBV15 to TRBJ1-2; no D gene is confidently identified. The source is a man in his 70s with acute or convalescent COVID-19. Input material: peripheral blood. CDR3 sequence: CATSRGAGSHYGYTF. The nucleotides are TGTGCCACCAGCAGAGGGGCGGGCAGCCACTATGGCTACACCTTC.